The 15 T cell receptor beta chains given below trace back to one sample, sequenced in a study of shared clonotypes between healthy human individuals. Profiling relied on immunoSEQ multiplex PCR, and the TCRdb table lists in-frame clones only, not all of them. The top ten hold approximately 0.56% of the sample, which has about 1.1 million clones, around 78% seen once. The sequenced material came from memory CD4+ T cells from PBMCs. The subset: CD45RA-negative fraction. The receptors originated from a man aged 18-30 years in good health. Some clones in this sample may be carry-over from other donors' samples.

This chain uses TRBV18 with TRBJ2-1; tentative D call: TRBD2 (5 bases). The germline V gene encodes CDR1 KGHSH and CDR2 LQKENI. The CDR3 is 13 residues long. V lost 3 bases to trimming and J lost 13 bases, with 16 bases between them. CDR3: CASSPETGLPQFF. In DNA form, the CDR3 reads TGTGCCAGCTCACCCGAAACCGGACTGCCTCAGTTCTTC.

This clone was found many times. The chain joins TRBV9 to TRBJ2-3, with 9 bases fitting TRBD1. This CDR3 has 16 amino acids. The V and J ends lost 2 bases and 5 bases, in that order; junction bases with no gene match: 9. Germline V lookup: CDR1 SGDLS, CDR2 YYNGEE. The CDR3 here is CASSVGTGSEGDTQYF. The CDR3 region has the DNA TGTGCCAGCAGCGTCGGGACAGGGTCCGAGGGAGATACGCAGTATTTT. The full variable domain, completed using reference TRBV9 and TRBJ2-3, is DSGVTQTPKHLITATGQRVTLRCSPRSGDLSVYWYQQSLDQGLQFLIQYYNGEERAKGNILERFSAQQFPDLHSELNLSSLELGDSALYFCASSVGTGSEGDTQYFGPGTRLTVL.

This sequence joins TRBV19 and TRBJ1-5; no clear D gene. This CDR3 has 15 residues. CDR1 is LNHDA, CDR2 SQIVND, per germline (reference sequence). Trimming left V 0 bases short and J 7 bases short, with 13 bases between. The CDR3 region has the DNA TGTGCCAGTAGTATAGATCAGTGGAGCTTGCAGCCCCAGCATTTT. It yields the protein CASSIDQWSLQPQHF.

The chain couples TRBV7-2 to TRBJ2-7; no firm D call. The CDR3 is 14 residues long. CDR1 is SGHTA and CDR2 is FQGNSA in the germline V gene. V was clipped by 3 bases and J by 1 base, with 10 bases between them. CDR3 region: CASSFRHRSYEQYF. The CDR3, as DNA: TGTGCCAGCAGCTTCAGGCACAGATCCTACGAGCAGTACTTC. The full variable domain, its missing parts supplied by reference TRBV7-2 and TRBJ2-7, is GAGVSQSPSNKVTEKGKDVELRCDPISGHTALYWYRQSLGQGLEFLIYFQGNSAPDKSGLPSDRFSAERTGGSVSTLTIQRTQQEDSAVYLCASSFRHRSYEQYFGPGTRLTVT.

The chain recombines TRBV7-2 with TRBJ1-2; D remains ambiguous. Trimming took 5 bases from V and 7 from J, leaving 20 bases between them. The CDR3 sequence is 15 residues long. Germline V gives CDR1 SGHTA, CDR2 FQGNSA. CDR3 protein: CASSPRETALGGYTF. CDR3 DNA: TGTGCCAGCAGCCCCCGGGAAACGGCCCTCGGTGGCTACACCTTC.

The rearrangement joins TRBV2 to TRBJ2-7; no clear D. CDR3 size: 14 residues. Trimming pared 3 bases from V and 0 bases from J, leaving 9 bases between. CDR1 is SNHLY, CDR2 FYNNEI, per germline. The CDR3 coding sequence is TGTGCCAGCAGTGAGAGGCGCCTCTCCTACGAGCAGTACTTC. As protein: CASSERRLSYEQYF.

This sequence joins TRBV7-9 and TRBJ2-1; 8 nucleotides line up with TRBD1. Looked up from germline, CDR1 is SEHNR and CDR2 is FQNEAQ (reference sequence). There are 15 residues in the CDR3. With 2 bases clipped from V and 8 bases from J, the junction kept 8 bases outside the gene matches. For the CDR3, the DNA is TGTGCCAGCAGCTTACAGGGGGCTAGAGTCGATGAGCAGTTCTTC. Translation: CASSLQGARVDEQFF.

The chain couples TRBV30 to TRBJ2-7; 9 bases line up with TRBD2. The V and J ends lost 7 bases and 0 bases, in that order; junction bases with no gene match: 1. Germline-derived CDR1 and CDR2 are GTSNPN and SVGIG (reference sequence). This CDR3 spans 12 amino acids. The CDR3: CAFSGSSYEQYF. Written as DNA, the CDR3 is TGTGCCTTTAGCGGGAGCTCCTACGAGCAGTACTTC. Complete variable domain (other parts from reference TRBV30 and TRBJ2-7): SQTIHQWPATLVQPVGSPLSLECTVEGTSNPNLYWYRQAAGRGLQLLFYSVGIGQISSEVPQNLSASRPQDRQFILSSKKLLLSDSGFYLCAFSGSSYEQYFGPGTRLTVT.

The genes are TRBV12-5 and TRBJ2-5, with 7 bases aligning to TRBD2. CDR3 length: 13 amino acids. Germline CDR1 is LGHNT and CDR2 is FRNRAP. Trimming removed 6 bases from V and 5 bases from J; junction bases left unmatched: 6. CDR3 sequence: CASGPARGETQYF. The CDR3 bases are TGTGCTAGTGGACCCGCGCGGGGGGAGACCCAGTACTTC.

This clone has a single count. The chain links TRBV5-1 to TRBJ1-1; TRBD1 matches at 8 bases. The CDR3 sequence is 15 residues long. Unmatched junction bases numbered 6, after V lost 0 bases and J lost 5 bases. Germline lookup yields CDR1 SGHRS and CDR2 YFSETQ. CDR3 nucleotides: TGCGCCAGCAGCTTGGACGGGACAGGATATACTGAAGCTTTCTTT. Translating it yields CASSLDGTGYTEAFF.

V is TRBV28 and J is TRBJ1-5, with D possibly being TRBD1 (6 bases). CDR3 length: 18 amino acids. Germline V gene sequence: CDR1 MDHEN, CDR2 SYDVKM. Trimming took off 5 bases at V and 2 bases at J, with 22 bases between the two ends. The CDR3 region has the DNA TGTGCCAGCAGTCCCTTAAAATGGACAGTTGATGGCAATCAGCCCCAGCATTTT. Translation gives CASSPLKWTVDGNQPQHF. The full variable domain, with the rest looked up from reference TRBV28 and TRBJ1-5, is DVKVTQSSRYLVKRTGEKVFLECVQDMDHENMFWYRQDPGLGLRLIYFSYDVKMKEKGDIPEGYSVSREKKERFSLILESASTNQTSMYLCASSPLKWTVDGNQPQHFGDGTRLSIL.

This clone was counted once. This chain links TRBV7-2 with TRBJ2-3; 8 nucleotides line up with TRBD2. Germline V gene lookup returns CDR1 SGHTA and CDR2 FQGNSA. Germline trimming cut 1 base from V and 2 bases from J; bases unmatched to any gene: 5. CDR3 length equals 16 residues. The CDR3 spells CASSLVAGGNTDTQYF. DNA for the CDR3: TGTGCCAGCAGCTTAGTTGCGGGAGGCAACACAGATACGCAGTATTTT. The full variable domain, rest sourced from reference TRBV7-2 and TRBJ2-3, is GAGVSQSPSNKVTEKGKDVELRCDPISGHTALYWYRQSLGQGLEFLIYFQGNSAPDKSGLPSDRFSAERTGGSVSTLTIQRTQQEDSAVYLCASSLVAGGNTDTQYFGPGTRLTVL.

This clone has a handful of counts. The gene calls are TRBV2 and TRBJ2-7; D ambiguous. The CDR3 totals 13 residues. V lost 7 bases, J lost 2 bases, and 12 bases lay in between. Germline CDR1 and CDR2: SNHLY and FYNNEI. CDR3 nucleotide sequence: TGTGCCAGCATGGGAACACCAGCCTACGAGCAGTACTTC. Protein sequence: CASMGTPAYEQYF.

V gene TRBV18 combines with J gene TRBJ2-7; perhaps TRBD1 as D (6 bases). V was trimmed by 0 bases and J by 0 bases, leaving 9 bases between them. The CDR3 consists of 15 residues. CDR1 KGHSH and CDR2 LQKENI come from the germline V gene. The CDR3 region is CASSPPQGSSYEQYF. The CDR3 nucleotides read TGTGCCAGCTCACCACCACAGGGTAGCTCCTACGAGCAGTACTTC.

The chain links TRBV6-5 to TRBJ1-2, with D possibly matching TRBD1 (6 bases). Germline V gene sequence: CDR1 MNHEY, CDR2 SVGAGI. The CDR3 runs to 16 residues. V was cut by 0 bases and J by 8 bases, with 19 bases left in between. The CDR3 is CASSYSYRVEGGGYTF. The CDR3 nucleotides are TGTGCCAGCAGTTACTCGTACAGGGTCGAGGGCGGCGGCTACACCTTC.